The rows below give T cell receptor beta chains drawn from one sample of a study of cytomegalovirus exposure and HLA in healthy donors. Clones were sequenced by immunoSEQ multiplex PCR, and TCRdb holds only the in-frame ones, with some missing. The sample yields about 130,000 clones, around 78% seen once. Sequences were obtained from PBMCs. The receptors derive from a woman aged 50 to 65 in good health and CMV-seronegative. Both conserved end residues are part of each CDR3. Fields, in order: clone size, V gene, D gene, CDR3 protein. D genes are given only for firm matches. Rows give clone size only sometimes, using once, few, many, or a class for an expanded clone.

size: -; V: TRBV19; D: -; CDR3: CASGAQGGQPQHF
size: -; V: TRBV19; D: TRBD2; CDR3: CASSPRVGGYEQYF
size: -; V: TRBV6-6; D: -; CDR3: CASSEVDNQPQHF
size: -; V: TRBV4-3; D: -; CDR3: CASSQVRDSGYQETQYF
size: -; V: TRBV5-1; D: TRBD1; CDR3: CASSLEQGLGSSTEAFF
size: -; V: TRBV7-9; D: TRBD2; CDR3: CASSLDGAGAADTQYF
size: -; V: TRBV5-4; D: -; CDR3: CASSSPTGPQHF
size: -; V: TRBV5-4; D: -; CDR3: CASSVTVPDGGYTF
size: -; V: TRBV5-4; D: TRBD2; CDR3: CASSSKGLAGVSDTQYF
size: once; V: TRBV5-1; D: TRBD1; CDR3: CASSLVSSDRGTEAFF
size: -; V: TRBV7-9; D: -; CDR3: CASSLGGGGQPQHF
size: -; V: TRBV27; D: TRBD2; CDR3: CASSSAGTSPLEQYF
size: -; V: TRBV5-5; D: TRBD1; CDR3: CASSLNTGTGEEQYF
size: -; V: TRBV9; D: -; CDR3: CASSGGRGGDLYGYTF
size: -; V: TRBV7-5; D: -; CDR3: CARSLGQGLEPEAFF
size: -; V: TRBV19; D: -; CDR3: CASSPLGRRGETQYF
size: -; V: TRBV6-5; D: -; CDR3: CASTLGGGRGYGYTF
size: -; V: TRBV9; D: -; CDR3: CASSHSGGVTDTQYF
size: -; V: TRBV19; D: TRBD1; CDR3: CATGEGTGAYNEQFF
size: -; V: TRBV7-9; D: -; CDR3: CASSVSGYEQYF
size: -; V: TRBV7-9; D: -; CDR3: CASSLGRGPQDEGYTF
size: few; V: TRBV30; D: -; CDR3: CAWSVMRARPRVAKNIQYF
size: once; V: TRBV9; D: TRBD2; CDR3: CASNHLGEGFYNEQFF
size: -; V: TRBV14; D: -; CDR3: CASSHTGNTIYF
size: -; V: TRBV5-1; D: -; CDR3: CASSLRQANTEAFF
size: -; V: TRBV6-8; D: TRBD1; CDR3: CASTPSHQDRGYNQPQNF
size: -; V: TRBV6-5; D: -; CDR3: CASSYLVAGSNTEAFF
size: once; V: TRBV5-1; D: TRBD1; CDR3: CASSVRQGASRGYTF
size: -; V: TRBV4-3; D: TRBD2; CDR3: CASSPLLGGGREQYF
size: -; V: TRBV6-4; D: TRBD1; CDR3: CASSDSGDRGFRGYTF
size: -; V: TRBV29-1; D: TRBD2; CDR3: CSVVAGSYNEQFF
size: -; V: TRBV7-9; D: -; CDR3: CSSSLDTGKAFF
size: -; V: TRBV29-1; D: -; CDR3: CSVEARDGREQYF
size: -; V: TRBV5-1; D: -; CDR3: CASRTATNEKLFF
size: -; V: TRBV7-2; D: -; CDR3: CASSTRSNQPQHF
size: once; V: TRBV29-1; D: -; CDR3: CSVGESGLSTGELFF
size: -; V: TRBV19; D: TRBD1; CDR3: CASSPPYTGTGNTDTQYF
size: few; V: TRBV5-1; D: -; CDR3: CASSLEVGLENGYPF
size: -; V: TRBV9; D: TRBD2; CDR3: CASSVVAPAGAGELFF
size: -; V: TRBV6-6; D: TRBD1; CDR3: CTSSSGQGNTIYF
size: -; V: TRBV7-8; D: -; CDR3: CASSPQTDNQPQHF
size: -; V: TRBV7-8; D: TRBD2; CDR3: CASSLAVAGLLQETQYF
size: -; V: TRBV7-2; D: -; CDR3: CASSRRSWTERNQPQHF
size: -; V: TRBV28; D: TRBD1; CDR3: CASSPDREYQPQHF
size: once; V: TRBV27; D: -; CDR3: CASSPPLVSGGTQETQYF